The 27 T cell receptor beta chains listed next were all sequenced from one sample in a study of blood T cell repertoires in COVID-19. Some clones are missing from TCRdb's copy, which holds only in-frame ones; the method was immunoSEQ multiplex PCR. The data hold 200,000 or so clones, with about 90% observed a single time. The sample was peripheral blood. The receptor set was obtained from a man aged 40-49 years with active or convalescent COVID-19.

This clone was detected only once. CDR3 sequence (DNA): TGTGCCAGCAGCTTGGTCGGGGGGAGGAATCAGCCCCAGCATTTT. Translation: CASSLVGGRNQPQHF. V usage is TRBV5-8 and J usage is TRBJ1-5; possibly TRBD1 for D (5 bases). Per the germline V gene, CDR1 is SGHTS and CDR2 is YDEGEE. V shed 0 bases and J shed 4 bases, with 11 bases lying between them. The CDR3 is made up of 15 amino acids.

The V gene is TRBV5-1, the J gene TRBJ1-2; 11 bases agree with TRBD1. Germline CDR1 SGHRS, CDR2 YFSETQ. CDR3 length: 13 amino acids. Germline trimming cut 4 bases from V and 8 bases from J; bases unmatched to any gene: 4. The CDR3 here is CASSRDRGIGYTF. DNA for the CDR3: TGCGCCAGCAGCAGGGACAGGGGGATCGGCTACACCTTC.

In nucleotides, the CDR3 is TGCGCCAGCAGCTTAGAGGGACAACCCTACAATGAGCAGTTCTTC. Amino acid sequence: CASSLEGQPYNEQFF. The gene calls are TRBV5-1 and TRBJ2-1, with D possibly matching TRBD1 (6 bases). The CDR3 contains 15 residues. The ends were cut back, 2 bases at V and 2 bases at J, with 11 bases in the middle. Germline CDR1 and CDR2: SGHRS and YFSETQ.

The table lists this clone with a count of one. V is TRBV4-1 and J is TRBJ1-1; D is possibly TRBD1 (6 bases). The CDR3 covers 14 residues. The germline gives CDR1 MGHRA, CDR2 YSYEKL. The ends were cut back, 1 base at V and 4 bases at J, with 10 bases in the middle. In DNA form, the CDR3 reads TGCGCCAGCAGCCAAGGGAGAGGGGGCACTGAAGCTTTCTTT. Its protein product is CASSQGRGGTEAFF.

The CDR3 sequence: CATLPTSGGYNTGELFF. CDR3 coding DNA: TGTGCCACGCTTCCGACTAGCGGGGGGTATAACACCGGGGAGCTGTTTTTT. The V gene is TRBV2, the J gene TRBJ2-2, with 13 positions matching TRBD2. CDR3 length equals 17 residues. V gave up 10 bases and J gave up 2 bases; unmatched junction bases: 10. From germline, CDR1 is SNHLY and CDR2 FYNNEI.

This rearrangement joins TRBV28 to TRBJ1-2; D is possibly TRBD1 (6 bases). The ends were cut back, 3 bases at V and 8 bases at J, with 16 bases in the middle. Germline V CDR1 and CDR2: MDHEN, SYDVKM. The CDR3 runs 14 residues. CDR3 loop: CASSFSGQFFGYTF. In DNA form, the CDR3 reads TGTGCCAGCAGTTTCTCCGGACAGTTTTTCGGCTACACCTTC.

CDR3 in DNA: TGTGCCAGCAGCCAAGCAGGTTATAGCAATCAGCCCCAGCATTTT. It codes for CASSQAGYSNQPQHF. The chain is built from TRBV3-1 (or the pseudogene TRBV3-2) and TRBJ1-5, with D unresolved. Germline assignment: CDR1 LGHDT and CDR2 YNNKEL (reference sequence). Trimming shortened V by 1 base and J by 0 bases, and 7 bases separated the two germline ends. The CDR3 is 15 amino acids.

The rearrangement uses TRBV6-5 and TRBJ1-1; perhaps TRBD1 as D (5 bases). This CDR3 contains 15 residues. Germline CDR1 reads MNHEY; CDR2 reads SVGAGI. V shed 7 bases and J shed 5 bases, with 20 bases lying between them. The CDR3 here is CASTPYEGRETEAFF. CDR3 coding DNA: TGTGCCAGCACCCCCTATGAGGGGCGGGAGACTGAAGCTTTCTTT.

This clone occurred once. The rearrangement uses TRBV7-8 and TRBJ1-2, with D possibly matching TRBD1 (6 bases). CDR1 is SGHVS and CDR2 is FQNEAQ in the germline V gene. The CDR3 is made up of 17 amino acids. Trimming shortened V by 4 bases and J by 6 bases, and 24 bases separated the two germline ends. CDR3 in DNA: TGTGCCAGCAGCTCTAGAGGACAGAGCTCACCTTTAAATGGCTACACCTTC. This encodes CASSSRGQSSPLNGYTF.

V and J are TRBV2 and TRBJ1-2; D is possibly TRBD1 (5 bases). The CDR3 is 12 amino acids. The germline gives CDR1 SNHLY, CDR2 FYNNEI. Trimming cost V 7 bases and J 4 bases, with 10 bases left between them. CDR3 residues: CASIPDSYGYTF. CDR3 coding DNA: TGTGCCAGCATCCCAGACAGCTATGGCTACACCTTC.

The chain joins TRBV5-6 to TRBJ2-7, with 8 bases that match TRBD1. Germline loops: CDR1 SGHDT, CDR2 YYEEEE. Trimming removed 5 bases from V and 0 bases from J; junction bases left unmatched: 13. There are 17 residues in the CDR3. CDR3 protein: CASRGMRQGAFSYEQYF. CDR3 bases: TGTGCCAGCAGAGGGATGCGTCAGGGGGCCTTCTCCTACGAGCAGTACTTC.

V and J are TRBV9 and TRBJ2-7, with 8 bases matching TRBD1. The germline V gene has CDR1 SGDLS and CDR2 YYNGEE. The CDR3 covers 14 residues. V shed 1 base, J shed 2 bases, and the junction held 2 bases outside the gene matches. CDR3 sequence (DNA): TGTGCCAGCAGCGTAACAGGGGGAACCTACGAGCAGTACTTC. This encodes CASSVTGGTYEQYF.

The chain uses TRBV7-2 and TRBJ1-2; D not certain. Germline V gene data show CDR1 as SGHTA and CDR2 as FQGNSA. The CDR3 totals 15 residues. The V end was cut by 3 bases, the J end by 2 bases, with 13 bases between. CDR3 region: CASSLQVDTNYGYTF. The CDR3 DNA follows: TGTGCCAGCAGCTTGCAGGTTGACACCAACTATGGCTACACCTTC.

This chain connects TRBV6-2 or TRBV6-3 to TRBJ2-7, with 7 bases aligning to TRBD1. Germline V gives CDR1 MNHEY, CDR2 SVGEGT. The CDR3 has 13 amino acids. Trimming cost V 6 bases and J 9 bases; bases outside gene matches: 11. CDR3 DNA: TGTGCCAGCAGCCCCGGGACAGCTCTTGGGCAGTACTTC. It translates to CASSPGTALGQYF.

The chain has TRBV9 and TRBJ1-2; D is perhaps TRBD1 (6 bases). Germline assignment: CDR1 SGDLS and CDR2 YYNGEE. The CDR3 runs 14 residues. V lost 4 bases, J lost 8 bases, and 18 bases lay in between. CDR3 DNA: TGTGCCAGCAGCCCCAGTGAGTCGGGGGGCGGCTACACCTTC. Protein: CASSPSESGGGYTF.

The CDR3 loop reads CASSVGALKFTSTDTQYF. The DNA of the CDR3 is TGTGCCAGCAGTGTAGGGGCCTTAAAATTTACTAGCACAGATACGCAGTATTTT. The chain has TRBV6-1 and TRBJ2-3, with D perhaps matching TRBD1 (5 bases). V gave up 4 bases and J gave up 0 bases, with 20 bases separating them. Germline CDR1 is MNHNS and CDR2 is SASEGT. The CDR3 length is 18 residues.

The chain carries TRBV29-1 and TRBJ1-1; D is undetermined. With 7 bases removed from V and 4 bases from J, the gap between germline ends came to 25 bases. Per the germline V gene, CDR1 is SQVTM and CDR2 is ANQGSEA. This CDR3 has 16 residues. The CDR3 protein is CSATPPSGSTPTEAFF. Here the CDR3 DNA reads TGCAGCGCCACACCTCCCTCAGGATCAACACCCACTGAAGCTTTCTTT.

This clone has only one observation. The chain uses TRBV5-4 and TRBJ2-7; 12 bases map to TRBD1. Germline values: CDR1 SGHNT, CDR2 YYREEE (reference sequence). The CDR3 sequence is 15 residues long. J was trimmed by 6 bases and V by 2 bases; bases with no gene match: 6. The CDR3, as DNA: TGTGCCAGCAGCTTAGGGACAGGGGGCTTCAGCGAGCAGTACTTC. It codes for CASSLGTGGFSEQYF.

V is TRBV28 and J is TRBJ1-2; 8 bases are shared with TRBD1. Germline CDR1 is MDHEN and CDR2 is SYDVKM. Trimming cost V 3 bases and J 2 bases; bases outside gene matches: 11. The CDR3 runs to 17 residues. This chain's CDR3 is CASSFPAGGVYNYGYTF. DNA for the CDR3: TGTGCCAGCAGTTTCCCCGCAGGGGGCGTTTACAACTATGGCTACACCTTC.

The CDR3, as DNA: TGCGCCAGCAGCTTGGCTGGCCAGGGGCGATCACCCCTCCACTTT. This translates into CASSLAGQGRSPLHF. The chain carries TRBV5-1 and TRBJ1-6; D may be TRBD1 (6 bases). Trimming stripped 0 bases from V and 10 bases from J, with 14 bases between. The CDR3 covers 15 residues. From germline, CDR1 is SGHRS and CDR2 YFSETQ.

The CDR3 region is CASSLSGGVTDTQYF. CDR3 in DNA: TGTGCCAGCAGCCTTTCGGGCGGGGTAACAGATACGCAGTATTTT. V gene TRBV7-3 combines with J gene TRBJ2-3; possible D gene TRBD2, 6 bases. V lost 5 bases, J lost 3 bases, and 15 bases lay in between. CDR3 length equals 15 residues. Germline CDR1 is SGHTA and CDR2 is FQGTGA.

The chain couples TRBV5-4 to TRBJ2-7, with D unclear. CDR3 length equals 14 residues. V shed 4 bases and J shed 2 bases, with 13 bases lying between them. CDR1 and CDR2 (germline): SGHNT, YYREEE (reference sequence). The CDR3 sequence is CASSPGPSPYEQYF. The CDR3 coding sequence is TGTGCCAGCAGCCCCGGTCCTTCCCCCTACGAGCAGTACTTC.

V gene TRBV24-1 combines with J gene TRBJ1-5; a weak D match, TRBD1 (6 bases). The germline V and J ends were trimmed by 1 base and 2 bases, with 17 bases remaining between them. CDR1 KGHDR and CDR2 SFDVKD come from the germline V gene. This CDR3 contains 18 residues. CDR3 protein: CATSDFQGRGVRNQPQHF. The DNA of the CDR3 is TGTGCCACCAGTGATTTCCAGGGGCGTGGGGTCCGCAATCAGCCCCAGCATTTT.

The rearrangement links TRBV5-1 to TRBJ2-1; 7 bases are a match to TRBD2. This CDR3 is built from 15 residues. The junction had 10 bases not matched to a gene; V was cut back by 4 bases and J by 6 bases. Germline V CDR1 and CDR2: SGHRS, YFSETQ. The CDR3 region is CASSASSGGLNEQFF. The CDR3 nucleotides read TGCGCCAGCAGCGCGTCTAGCGGAGGGCTCAATGAGCAGTTCTTC.

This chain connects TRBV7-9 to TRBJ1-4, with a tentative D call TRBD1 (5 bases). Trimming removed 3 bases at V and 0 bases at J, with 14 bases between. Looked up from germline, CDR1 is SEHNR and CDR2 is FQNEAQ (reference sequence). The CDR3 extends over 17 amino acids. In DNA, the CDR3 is TGTGCCAGCAGCTTCATACAGCAGGGTGCAACTAATGAAAAACTGTTTTTT. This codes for CASSFIQQGATNEKLFF.

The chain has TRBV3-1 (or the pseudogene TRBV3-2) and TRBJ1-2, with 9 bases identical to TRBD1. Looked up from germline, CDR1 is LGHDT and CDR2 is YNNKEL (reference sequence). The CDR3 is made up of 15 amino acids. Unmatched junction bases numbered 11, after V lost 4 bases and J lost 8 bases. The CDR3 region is CASSLYYRGRNGYTF. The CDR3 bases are TGTGCCAGCAGCCTTTATTACAGGGGGCGAAACGGCTACACCTTC.

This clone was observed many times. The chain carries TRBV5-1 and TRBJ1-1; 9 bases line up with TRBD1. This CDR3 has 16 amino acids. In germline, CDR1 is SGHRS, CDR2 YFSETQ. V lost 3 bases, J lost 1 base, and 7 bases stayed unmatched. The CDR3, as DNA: TGCGCCAGCAGCTCGCCCGGACAGGGGAGGAACACTGAAGCTTTCTTT. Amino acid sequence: CASSSPGQGRNTEAFF.